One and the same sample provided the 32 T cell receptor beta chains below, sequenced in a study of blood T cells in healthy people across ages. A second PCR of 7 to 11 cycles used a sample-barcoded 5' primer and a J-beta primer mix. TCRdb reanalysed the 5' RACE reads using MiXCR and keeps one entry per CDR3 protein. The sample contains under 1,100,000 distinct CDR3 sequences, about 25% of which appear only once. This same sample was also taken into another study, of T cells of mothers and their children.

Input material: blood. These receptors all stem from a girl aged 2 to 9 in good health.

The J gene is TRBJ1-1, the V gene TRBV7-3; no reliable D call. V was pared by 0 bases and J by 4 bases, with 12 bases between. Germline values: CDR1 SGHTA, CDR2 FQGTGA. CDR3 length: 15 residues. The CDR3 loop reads CASSLTGSTITEAFF. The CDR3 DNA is TGTGCCAGCAGCTTAACCGGATCAACGATCACTGAAGCTTTCTTT.

The CDR3 coding sequence is TGTGCCAGCAGCCCCCGCCGAACAGGGGATGAAAAACTGTTTTTT. It yields the protein CASSPRRTGDEKLFF. The genes are TRBV7-3 and TRBJ1-4; TRBD1 matches at 7 bases. This CDR3 has 15 amino acids. CDR1 and CDR2 from the germline V gene are SGHTA and FQGTGA. Trimming removed 5 bases from V and 6 bases from J; junction bases left unmatched: 9.

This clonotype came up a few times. CDR3 sequence reads: CASSQGVQVTDTQYF. CDR3 coding DNA: TGTGCCAGCAGCCAAGGAGTCCAGGTCACAGATACGCAGTATTTT. This rearrangement joins TRBV14 to TRBJ2-3, with D hard to call. Germline V gene lookup returns CDR1 SGHDN and CDR2 FVKESK. Trimming stripped 1 base from V and 2 bases from J, with 10 bases between. This CDR3 region has 15 residues. The whole variable domain, remainder taken from reference TRBV14 and TRBJ2-3, is EAGVTQFPSHSVIEKGQTVTLRCDPISGHDNLYWYRRVMGKEIKFLLHFVKESKQDESGMPNNRFLAERTGGTYSTLKVQPAELEDSGVYFCASSQGVQVTDTQYFGPGTRLTVL.

The CDR3 sequence: CASSQDSGYF. Written as DNA, the CDR3 is TGTGCCAGCAGCCAGGACAGTGGATATTTT. The chain uses TRBV5-6 and TRBJ2-3, with a possible D match to TRBD1 (6 bases). From germline, CDR1 is SGHDT and CDR2 YYEEEE. The length of the CDR3 is 10 residues. V shed 4 bases and J shed 15 bases, with 12 bases lying between them.

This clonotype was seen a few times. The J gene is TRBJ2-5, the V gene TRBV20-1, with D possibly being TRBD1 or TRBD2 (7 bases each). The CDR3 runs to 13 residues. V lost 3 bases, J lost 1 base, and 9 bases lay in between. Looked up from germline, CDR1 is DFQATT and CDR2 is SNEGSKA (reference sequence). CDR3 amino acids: CSASRGGQETQYF. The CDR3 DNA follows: TGCAGTGCTAGCAGGGGGGGCCAAGAGACCCAGTACTTC.

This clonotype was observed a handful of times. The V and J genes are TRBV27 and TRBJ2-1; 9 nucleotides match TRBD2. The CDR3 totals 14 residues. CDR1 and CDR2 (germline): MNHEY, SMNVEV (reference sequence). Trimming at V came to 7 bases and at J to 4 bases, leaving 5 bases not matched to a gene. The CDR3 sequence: CASTSGLAYNEQFF. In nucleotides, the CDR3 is TGTGCCAGCACCTCTGGACTAGCGTACAATGAGCAGTTCTTC.

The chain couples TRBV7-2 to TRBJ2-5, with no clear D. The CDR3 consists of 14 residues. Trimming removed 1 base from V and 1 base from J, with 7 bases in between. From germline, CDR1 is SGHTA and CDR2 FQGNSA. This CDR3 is CASSLVVTQETQYF. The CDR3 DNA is TGTGCCAGCAGCTTAGTGGTTACCCAAGAGACCCAGTACTTC.

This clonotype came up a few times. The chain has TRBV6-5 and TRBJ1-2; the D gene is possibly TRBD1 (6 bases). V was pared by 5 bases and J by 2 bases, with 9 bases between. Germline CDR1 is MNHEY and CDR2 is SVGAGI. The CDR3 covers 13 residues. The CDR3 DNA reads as TGTGCCAGCAGTGCTACAGGGAACTATGGCTACACCTTC. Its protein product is CASSATGNYGYTF.

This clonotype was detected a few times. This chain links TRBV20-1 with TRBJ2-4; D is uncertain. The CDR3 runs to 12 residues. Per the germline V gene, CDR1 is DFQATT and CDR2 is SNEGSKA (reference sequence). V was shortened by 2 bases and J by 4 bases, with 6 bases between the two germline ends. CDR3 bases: TGCAGTGCTAGATCCGAGAAAAACATTCAGTACTTC. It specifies CSARSEKNIQYF.

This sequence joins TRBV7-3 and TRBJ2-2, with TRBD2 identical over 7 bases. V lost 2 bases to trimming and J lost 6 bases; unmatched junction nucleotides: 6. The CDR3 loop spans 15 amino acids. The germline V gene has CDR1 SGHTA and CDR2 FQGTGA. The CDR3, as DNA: TGTGCCAGCAGCTTAGTAGCTAGCGGCCCCGGGGAGCTGTTTTTT. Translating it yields CASSLVASGPGELFF. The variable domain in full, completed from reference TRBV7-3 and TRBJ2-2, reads GAGVSQTPSNKVTEKGKYVELRCDPISGHTALYWYRQSLGQGPEFLIYFQGTGAADDSGLPNDRFFAVRPEGSVSTLKIQRTERGDSAVYLCASSLVASGPGELFFGEGSRLTVL.

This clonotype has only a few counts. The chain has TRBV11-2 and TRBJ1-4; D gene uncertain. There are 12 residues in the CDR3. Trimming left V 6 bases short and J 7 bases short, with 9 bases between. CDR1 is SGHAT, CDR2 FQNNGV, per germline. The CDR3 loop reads CASRETGEKLFF. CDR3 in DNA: TGTGCCAGCAGGGAGACGGGTGAAAAACTGTTTTTT.

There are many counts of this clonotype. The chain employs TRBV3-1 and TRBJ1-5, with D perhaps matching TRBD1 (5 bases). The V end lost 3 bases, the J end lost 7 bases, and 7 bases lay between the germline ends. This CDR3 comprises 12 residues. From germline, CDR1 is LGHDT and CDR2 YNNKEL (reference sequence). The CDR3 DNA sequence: TGTGCCAGCAGCCAGGGGGAACAGCCCCAGCATTTT. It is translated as CASSQGEQPQHF.

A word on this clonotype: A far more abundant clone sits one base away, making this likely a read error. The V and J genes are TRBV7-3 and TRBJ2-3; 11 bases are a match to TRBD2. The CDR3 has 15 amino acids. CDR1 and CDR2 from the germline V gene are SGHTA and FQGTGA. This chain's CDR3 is CASSLTSGGADTLYF. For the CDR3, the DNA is TGTGCCAGCAGCTTAACTAGCGGGGGGGCAGATACGCTGTATTTT.

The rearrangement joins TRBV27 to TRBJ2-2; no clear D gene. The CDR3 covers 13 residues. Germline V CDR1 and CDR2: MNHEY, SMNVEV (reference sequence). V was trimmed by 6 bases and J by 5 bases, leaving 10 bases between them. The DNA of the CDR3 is TGTGCCAGCAGCAAGAGTATTACCGGGGAGCTGTTTTTT. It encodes CASSKSITGELFF.

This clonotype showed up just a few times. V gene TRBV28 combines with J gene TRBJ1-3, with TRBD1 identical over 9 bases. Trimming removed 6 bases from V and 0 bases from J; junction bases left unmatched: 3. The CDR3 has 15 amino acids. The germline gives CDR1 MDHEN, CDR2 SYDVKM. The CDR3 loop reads CASRGTGNSGNTIYF. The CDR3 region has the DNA TGTGCCAGCAGAGGGACAGGGAACTCTGGAAACACCATATATTTT.

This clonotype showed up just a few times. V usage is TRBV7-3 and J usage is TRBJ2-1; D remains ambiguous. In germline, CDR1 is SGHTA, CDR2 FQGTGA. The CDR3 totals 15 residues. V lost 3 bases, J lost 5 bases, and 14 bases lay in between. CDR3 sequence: CASSFIPGRNNEQFF. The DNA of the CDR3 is TGTGCCAGCAGCTTCATCCCCGGTCGAAACAATGAGCAGTTCTTC.

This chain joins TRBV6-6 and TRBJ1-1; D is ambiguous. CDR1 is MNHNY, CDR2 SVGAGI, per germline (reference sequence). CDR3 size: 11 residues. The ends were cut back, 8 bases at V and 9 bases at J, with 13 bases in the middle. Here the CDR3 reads CASSVGVKAFF. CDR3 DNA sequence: TGTGCCAGCTCAGTTGGGGTAAAAGCTTTCTTT.

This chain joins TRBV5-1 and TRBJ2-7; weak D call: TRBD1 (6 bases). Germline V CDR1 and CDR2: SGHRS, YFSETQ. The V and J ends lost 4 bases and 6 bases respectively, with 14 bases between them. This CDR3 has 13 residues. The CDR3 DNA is TGCGCCAGCAGCGTGGGGACAACCTCCGAGCAGTACTTC. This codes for CASSVGTTSEQYF.

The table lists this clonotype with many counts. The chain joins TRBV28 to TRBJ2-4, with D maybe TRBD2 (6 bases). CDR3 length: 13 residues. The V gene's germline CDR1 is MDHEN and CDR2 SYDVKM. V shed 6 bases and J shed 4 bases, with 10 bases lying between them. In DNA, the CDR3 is TGTGCCAGCAGCCCCGGGACTAAAAACATTCAGTACTTC. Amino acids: CASSPGTKNIQYF.

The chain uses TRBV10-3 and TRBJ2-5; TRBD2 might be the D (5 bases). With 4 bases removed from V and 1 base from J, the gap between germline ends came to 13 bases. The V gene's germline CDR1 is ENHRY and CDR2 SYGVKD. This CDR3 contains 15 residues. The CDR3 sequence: CAISAGQRSQETQYF. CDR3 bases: TGTGCCATCAGTGCCGGGCAGCGGAGCCAAGAGACCCAGTACTTC.

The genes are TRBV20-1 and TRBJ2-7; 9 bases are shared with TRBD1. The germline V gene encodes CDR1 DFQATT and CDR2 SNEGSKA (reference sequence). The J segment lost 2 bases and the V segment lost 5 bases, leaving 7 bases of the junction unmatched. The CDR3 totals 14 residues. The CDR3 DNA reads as TGCAGTGCTCGTCCCGGGACAGGGACCTACGAGCAGTACTTC. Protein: CSARPGTGTYEQYF.

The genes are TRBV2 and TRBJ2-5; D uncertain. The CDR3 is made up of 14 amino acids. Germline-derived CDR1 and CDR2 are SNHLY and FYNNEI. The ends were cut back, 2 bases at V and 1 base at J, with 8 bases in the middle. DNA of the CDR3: TGTGCCAGCAGTGAAATGTCGGTCCAAGAGACCCAGTACTTC. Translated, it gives CASSEMSVQETQYF.

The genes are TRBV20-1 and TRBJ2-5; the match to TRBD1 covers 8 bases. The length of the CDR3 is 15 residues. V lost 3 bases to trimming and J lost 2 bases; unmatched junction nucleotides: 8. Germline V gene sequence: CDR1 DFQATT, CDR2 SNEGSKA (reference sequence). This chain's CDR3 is CSARPGTGFQETQYF. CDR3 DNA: TGCAGTGCTAGGCCCGGGACAGGCTTTCAAGAGACCCAGTACTTC.

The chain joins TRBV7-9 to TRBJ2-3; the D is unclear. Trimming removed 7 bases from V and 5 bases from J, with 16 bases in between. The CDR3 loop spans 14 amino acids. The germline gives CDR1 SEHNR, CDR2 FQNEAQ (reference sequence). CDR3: CASTDLYREDTQYF. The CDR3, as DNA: TGTGCCAGCACCGACCTTTATAGGGAAGATACGCAGTATTTT.

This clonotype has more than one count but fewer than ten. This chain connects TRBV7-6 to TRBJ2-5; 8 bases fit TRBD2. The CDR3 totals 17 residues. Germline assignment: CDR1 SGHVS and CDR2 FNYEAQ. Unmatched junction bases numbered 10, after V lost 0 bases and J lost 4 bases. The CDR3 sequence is CASSLAPLAGTRETQYF. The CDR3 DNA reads TGTGCCAGCAGCTTAGCGCCCCTGGCAGGGACTAGAGAGACCCAGTACTTC.

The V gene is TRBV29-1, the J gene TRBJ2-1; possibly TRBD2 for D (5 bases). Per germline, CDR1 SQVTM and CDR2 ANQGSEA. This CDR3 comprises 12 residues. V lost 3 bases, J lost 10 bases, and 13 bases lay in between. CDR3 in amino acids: CSVDLAVYEQFF. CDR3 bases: TGCAGCGTTGACCTAGCTGTGTACGAGCAGTTCTTC.

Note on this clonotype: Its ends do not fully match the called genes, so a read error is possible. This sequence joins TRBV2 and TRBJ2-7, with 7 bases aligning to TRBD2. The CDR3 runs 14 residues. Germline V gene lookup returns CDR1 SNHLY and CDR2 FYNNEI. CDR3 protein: CASSEALGRDEQYF. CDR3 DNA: TGTGCCAGCAGCGAAGCGCTAGGGAGGGACGAGCAGTACTTC.

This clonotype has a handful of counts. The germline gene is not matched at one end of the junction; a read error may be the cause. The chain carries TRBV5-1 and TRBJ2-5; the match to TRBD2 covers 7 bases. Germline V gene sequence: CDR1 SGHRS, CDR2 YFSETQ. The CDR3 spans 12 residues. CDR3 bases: TGCGCCCGCAGCTTGACTAGCGAGACCCAGTACTTC. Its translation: CARSLTSETQYF.

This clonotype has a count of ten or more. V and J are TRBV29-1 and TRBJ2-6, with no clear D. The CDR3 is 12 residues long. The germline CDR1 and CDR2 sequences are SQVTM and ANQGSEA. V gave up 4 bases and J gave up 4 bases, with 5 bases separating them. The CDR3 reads CSVVTGANVLTF. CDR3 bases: TGCAGCGTTGTGACGGGGGCCAACGTCCTGACTTTC.

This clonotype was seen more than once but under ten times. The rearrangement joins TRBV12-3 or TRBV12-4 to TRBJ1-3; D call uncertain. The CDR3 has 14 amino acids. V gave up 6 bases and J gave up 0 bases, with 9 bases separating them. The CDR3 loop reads CASSPGDSGNTIYF. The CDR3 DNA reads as TGTGCCAGCAGCCCCGGGGACTCTGGAAACACCATATATTTT.

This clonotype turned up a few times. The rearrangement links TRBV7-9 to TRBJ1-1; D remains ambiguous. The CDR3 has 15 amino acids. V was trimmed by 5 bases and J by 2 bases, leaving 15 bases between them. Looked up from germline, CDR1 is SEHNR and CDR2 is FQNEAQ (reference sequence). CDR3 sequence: CASSPTLDPNTEAFF. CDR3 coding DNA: TGTGCCAGCAGCCCAACACTAGACCCAAACACTGAAGCTTTCTTT.

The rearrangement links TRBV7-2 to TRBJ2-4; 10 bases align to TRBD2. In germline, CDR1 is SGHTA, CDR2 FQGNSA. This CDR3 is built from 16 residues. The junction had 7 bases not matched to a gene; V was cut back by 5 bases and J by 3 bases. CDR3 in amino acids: CASSEAGGRYKNIQYF. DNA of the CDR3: TGTGCCAGCAGCGAAGCGGGGGGGAGGTACAAAAACATTCAGTACTTC. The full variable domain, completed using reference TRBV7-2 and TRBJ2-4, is GAGVSQSPSNKVTEKGKDVELRCDPISGHTALYWYRQSLGQGLEFLIYFQGNSAPDKSGLPSDRFSAERTGGSVSTLTIQRTQQEDSAVYLCASSEAGGRYKNIQYFGAGTRLSVL.